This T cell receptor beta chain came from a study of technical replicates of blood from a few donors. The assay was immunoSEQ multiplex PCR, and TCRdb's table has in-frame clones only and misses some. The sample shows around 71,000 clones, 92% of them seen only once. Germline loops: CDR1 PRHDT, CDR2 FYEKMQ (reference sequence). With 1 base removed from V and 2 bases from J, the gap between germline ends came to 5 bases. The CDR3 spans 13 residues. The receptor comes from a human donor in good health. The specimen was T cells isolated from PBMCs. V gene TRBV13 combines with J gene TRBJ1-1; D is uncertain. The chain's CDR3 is CASSLAYNTEAFF. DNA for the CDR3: TGTGCCAGCAGCTTAGCCTACAACACTGAAGCTTTCTTT.